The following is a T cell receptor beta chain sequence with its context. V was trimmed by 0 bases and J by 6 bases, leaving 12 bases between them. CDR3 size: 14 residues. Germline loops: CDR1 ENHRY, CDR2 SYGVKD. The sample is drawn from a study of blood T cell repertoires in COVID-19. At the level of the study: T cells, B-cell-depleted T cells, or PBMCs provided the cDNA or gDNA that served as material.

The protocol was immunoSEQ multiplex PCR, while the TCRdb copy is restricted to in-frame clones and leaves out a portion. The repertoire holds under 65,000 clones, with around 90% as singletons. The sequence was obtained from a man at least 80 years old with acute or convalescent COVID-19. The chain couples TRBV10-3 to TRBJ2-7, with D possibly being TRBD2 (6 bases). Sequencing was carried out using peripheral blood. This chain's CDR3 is CAISESGGGGEQYF. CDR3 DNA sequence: TGTGCCATCAGTGAGTCCGGGGGAGGCGGCGAGCAGTACTTC.